This TCR beta chain appears in the sequencing data of a study of response to subunit inactivated influenza vaccine. The study's findings and limits: T cells newly recruited by each seasonal influenza vaccination are few, the authors suggested.

MiXCR was run by TCRdb on the RT-PCR reads, yielding one entry per CDR3 protein. The sample records hundreds of thousands of distinct CDR3 sequences, 15% to 18% being singletons. Germline loops: CDR1 SEHNR, CDR2 FQNEAQ (reference sequence). The V gene lost 2 bases and the J gene lost 5 bases, with 14 bases spanning the gap. The CDR3 sequence is 15 residues long. In regard to this clonotype: Its target is unknown.

The gene calls are TRBV7-9 and TRBJ2-3; D is possibly TRBD1 (5 bases). The sample consisted of PBMCs from blood, taken roughly 13 days after vaccination. This receptor was obtained from a man in his fifties who received an inactivated influenza vaccine. The CDR3 coding sequence is TGTGCCAGCAGCTTATCCCGGACACGAAAAGATACGCAGTATTTT. Its translation: CASSLSRTRKDTQYF.